This T cell receptor (beta chain) came from a study of cytomegalovirus exposure and HLA in healthy donors. Donors were ostensibly healthy at sampling, although undocumented immune exposures were probable. The CDR3 length is 12 residues. CDR1 is SQVTM, CDR2 ANQGSEA, per germline. V dropped 5 bases and J dropped 6 bases, with 10 bases sitting between them. Turning to this clone: Its cognate antigen is unknown.

The primer mix had 60 Vbeta and 13 Jbeta primers. TCRdb's table, derived via immunoSEQ multiplex PCR, lists solely in-frame clones and lacks some. This sample has around 170,000 clones, with about four fifths found just once. Points from the study as a whole: Some V segments could not be told apart, so they were left out, TRBV6-2 and TRBV6-3 among them. Solely CMV serostatus was available to characterize immune exposure. Listed as cytomegalovirus-associated were 170 or so TCR beta chains.

The chain employs TRBV29-1 and TRBJ1-4; D is ambiguous. The clonotype comes from a woman aged 30 to 39 in good health and CMV-seronegative. Sequencing was performed on PBMCs. CDR3 protein: CSVCREDEKLFF. In nucleotides, the CDR3 is TGCAGCGTTTGTAGGGAGGATGAAAAACTGTTTTTT.